The rows below give T cell receptor beta chains drawn from one sample of a study of blood T cell repertoires in COVID-19. Clones were read by immunoSEQ multiplex PCR, and TCRdb kept only the in-frame ones, dropping some. There are around 450,000 clones in the sample; 90% occur only once, and approximately 0.65% lies in the top ten. The sequencing input was PBMCs or T cells enriched from blood (not recorded which). These TCRs come from a man aged 18-30 years who had recovered from COVID-19. CDR3s include the opening cysteine and the closing phenylalanine or tryptophan. Fields, in order: D gene, clone size, V gene, CDR3 length, J gene, CDR3 protein, CDR3 DNA. D genes are given only for firm matches. Where a row states a size, it is once, few, many or the class of an expanded clone; other rows omit it.

D: TRBD1; size: -; V: TRBV5-4; length: 18; J: TRBJ2-7; CDR3: CASTPTDPDRGRTYEQYF; DNA: TGTGCCAGTACCCCTACAGATCCGGACAGGGGGCGCACCTACGAGCAGTACTTC
D: -; size: -; V: TRBV19; length: 15; J: TRBJ1-4; CDR3: CASSISGTKMEKLFF; DNA: TGTGCCAGTAGTATTAGTGGGACAAAAATGGAAAAACTGTTTTTT
D: TRBD1; size: -; V: TRBV7-2; length: 15; J: TRBJ1-2; CDR3: CASSLPGTGYYGYTF; DNA: TGTGCCAGCAGCTTACCCGGGACAGGGTACTATGGCTACACCTTC
D: TRBD1; size: -; V: TRBV19; length: 15; J: TRBJ2-1; CDR3: CASSVGQGPNNEQFF; DNA: TGTGCCAGTAGTGTCGGACAGGGGCCAAACAATGAGCAGTTCTTC
D: -; size: -; V: TRBV5-5; length: 16; J: TRBJ1-2; CDR3: CASSLAPGFTNYGYTF; DNA: TGTGCCAGCAGCTTGGCCCCAGGGTTTACTAACTATGGCTACACCTTC
D: -; size: -; V: TRBV7-9; length: 15; J: TRBJ1-3; CDR3: CASSLPTVSGNTIYF; DNA: TGTGCCAGCAGCTTACCGACAGTCTCTGGAAACACCATATATTTT
D: -; size: -; V: TRBV15; length: 12; J: TRBJ1-1; CDR3: CATSRDQTEAFF; DNA: TGTGCCACCAGCAGAGATCAGACTGAAGCTTTCTTT
D: TRBD1; size: -; V: TRBV5-8; length: 14; J: TRBJ1-1; CDR3: CASSRPLTGSEAFF; DNA: TGTGCCAGCAGCCGCCCACTGACAGGGTCCGAAGCTTTCTTT
D: -; size: -; V: TRBV7-8; length: 16; J: TRBJ1-2; CDR3: CASSLKRVRQAHGYTF; DNA: TGTGCCAGCAGCTTAAAGAGAGTGAGACAAGCTCATGGCTACACCTTC
D: TRBD2; size: -; V: TRBV5-1; length: 15; J: TRBJ2-1; CDR3: CASSTGLAEVNEQFF; DNA: TGCGCCAGCAGCACCGGACTAGCGGAGGTTAATGAGCAGTTCTTC
D: -; size: -; V: TRBV6-1; length: 16; J: TRBJ2-2; CDR3: CASSVMGARSTGELFF; DNA: TGTGCCAGCAGTGTAATGGGGGCGCGAAGCACCGGGGAGCTGTTTTTT
D: TRBD1; size: -; V: TRBV19; length: 14; J: TRBJ2-1; CDR3: CASSTGTGPREQFF; DNA: TGTGCCAGTAGCACCGGGACAGGGCCCCGAGAGCAGTTCTTC
D: -; size: -; V: TRBV7-3; length: 13; J: TRBJ1-1; CDR3: CASSVNMNTEAFF; DNA: TGTGCCAGCAGCGTCAACATGAACACTGAAGCTTTCTTT
D: -; size: -; V: TRBV6-1; length: 13; J: TRBJ1-1; CDR3: CASSEQQNTEAFF; DNA: TGTGCCAGCAGTGAGCAACAGAACACTGAAGCTTTCTTT
D: -; size: -; V: TRBV3-1/TRBV3-2; length: 15; J: TRBJ2-3; CDR3: CASSQGQLLTDTQYF; DNA: TGTGCCAGCAGCCAAGGACAGTTACTCACAGATACGCAGTATTTT
D: TRBD2; size: -; V: TRBV7-9; length: 16; J: TRBJ2-7; CDR3: CASSPRDDGRTYEQYF; DNA: TGTGCCAGCAGCCCGCGGGATGACGGGAGGACGTACGAGCAGTACTTC
D: -; size: -; V: TRBV5-1; length: 15; J: TRBJ1-6; CDR3: CASSFGHRGNSPLHF; DNA: TGCGCCAGCAGCTTCGGCCACCGGGGGAATTCACCCCTCCACTTT
D: -; size: -; V: TRBV4-1; length: 15; J: TRBJ1-5; CDR3: CASSQDGQSNQPQHF; DNA: TGCGCCAGCAGCCAAGATGGACAGAGCAATCAGCCCCAGCATTTT
D: -; size: -; V: TRBV21-1; length: 18; J: TRBJ2-2; CDR3: CASGGRSSGGEPTGELFF; DNA: TGTGCCAGCGGCGGTAGGTCTAGCGGGGGGGAGCCCACCGGGGAGCTGTTTTTT
D: TRBD2; size: -; V: TRBV28; length: 14; J: TRBJ2-2; CDR3: CAGGGGLNTGELFF; DNA: TGTGCCGGCGGCGGGGGGCTGAACACCGGGGAGCTGTTTTTT
D: TRBD1; size: once; V: TRBV3-1/TRBV3-2; length: 15; J: TRBJ1-2; CDR3: CASSPGQRFNYGYTF; DNA: TGTGCCAGCAGCCCGGGACAGCGATTTAACTATGGCTACACCTTC
D: -; size: -; V: TRBV24-1; length: 13; J: TRBJ2-7; CDR3: CATSLRQGGEQYF; DNA: TGTGCCACCAGTTTAAGGCAGGGAGGCGAGCAGTACTTC
D: TRBD1; size: -; V: TRBV28; length: 16; J: TRBJ2-2; CDR3: CASSFRQGAITGELFF; DNA: TGTGCCAGCAGTTTTCGACAGGGGGCGATTACCGGGGAGCTGTTTTTT
D: -; size: -; V: TRBV2; length: 12; J: TRBJ1-2; CDR3: CASSWSRDGYTF; DNA: TGTGCCAGCAGTTGGAGTAGAGACGGCTACACCTTC
D: -; size: -; V: TRBV5-1; length: 14; J: TRBJ1-4; CDR3: CASSLGYRETQLFF; DNA: TGCGCCAGCAGCTTGGGGTACAGAGAAACTCAACTGTTTTTT
D: TRBD1; size: -; V: TRBV18; length: 15; J: TRBJ1-5; CDR3: CASSPTGALNQPQHF; DNA: TGTGCCAGCTCACCCACAGGGGCTCTCAATCAGCCCCAGCATTTT
D: TRBD2; size: -; V: TRBV5-5; length: 17; J: TRBJ2-3; CDR3: CASSLGAWLADTDTQYF; DNA: TGTGCCAGCAGCTTGGGGGCTTGGCTAGCGGACACAGATACGCAGTATTTT
D: TRBD1; size: -; V: TRBV2; length: 15; J: TRBJ1-2; CDR3: CASSVPGQGMEGYTF; DNA: TGTGCCAGCAGTGTCCCGGGACAGGGTATGGAGGGCTACACCTTC
D: TRBD2; size: -; V: TRBV7-9; length: 18; J: TRBJ2-5; CDR3: CASSSPIPGLATQETQYF; DNA: TGTGCCAGCAGCTCACCAATACCGGGACTAGCTACCCAAGAGACCCAGTACTTC
D: -; size: -; V: TRBV21-1; length: 17; J: TRBJ2-5; CDR3: CASSKGNGSRGLETQYF; DNA: TGTGCCAGCAGCAAAGGGAATGGGAGCAGGGGGTTAGAGACCCAGTACTTC